The clone carrying this TCR beta chain was found a few times. Antigen: not known. The CDR3 sequence is 16 residues long. Germline assignment: CDR1 LGHNT and CDR2 FRNRAP. Trimming removed 0 bases from V and 4 bases from J, with 13 bases in between. The sample is drawn from a study of T cells in Graves' hyperthyroidism and ophthalmopathy. In the study overall: Once the initial diagnosis was made, peripheral blood was obtained before any treatment.

This sample holds PBMCs from 8.5 to 10 ml fresh peripheral blood. Amplification yielded TCR beta CDR3 regions, with RNA transcripts as the source. The primer set for the first-round RT-PCR of the TCR CDR3 was HTBI. TCRdb redid the calling of the multiplex PCR reads with MiXCR, one entry per CDR3 protein. The sample holds around 600,000 distinct CDR3 sequences, approximately 14% seen once. Study-wide findings and caveats: The majority of expanded thyroid clonotypes above 0.001 also appeared in blood.

This chain uses TRBV12-5 with TRBJ1-5; no firm D call. The sequenced material came from blood. The sequence was collected from a woman between 18 and 29 years old with Graves' ophthalmopathy. The CDR3 sequence: CASGLVIGRLNQPQHF. DNA of the CDR3: TGTGCTAGTGGTTTGGTAATCGGCAGATTAAATCAGCCCCAGCATTTT.